The 8 T cell receptor beta chains below were found in one sample sequenced in a study of blood T cell repertoires in COVID-19. Assay: immunoSEQ multiplex PCR; the TCRdb copy retains only in-frame clones and omits some. This sample has 150,000 or so clones, with about 90% found just once. The sequencing sample was made of peripheral blood. These receptors all come from a man between 50 and 59 years old with acute or convalescent COVID-19.

This rearrangement joins TRBV28 to TRBJ2-7, with D possibly TRBD2 on 6 matching bases. The V end lost 5 bases, the J end lost 5 bases, and 13 bases lay between the germline ends. CDR1 MDHEN and CDR2 SYDVKM come from the germline V gene. The length of the CDR3 is 13 residues. CDR3 residues: CASSVPRRDEQYV. CDR3 nucleotide sequence: TGTGCCAGCAGTGTCCCCCGGAGGGACGAGCAGTACGTC.

The V gene is TRBV11-2, the J gene TRBJ2-3; weak D call: TRBD1 (5 bases). This CDR3 spans 14 amino acids. The germline gives CDR1 SGHAT, CDR2 FQNNGV. The V end was cut by 5 bases, the J end by 0 bases, with 9 bases between. DNA of the CDR3: TGTGCCAGCAGCGGTCGACAGAGCACAGATACGCAGTATTTT. It translates to CASSGRQSTDTQYF.

This sequence joins TRBV10-1 and TRBJ2-7; tentative D call: TRBD1 (6 bases). This CDR3 comprises 13 residues. Trimming left V 6 bases short and J 7 bases short, with 16 bases between. Looked up from germline, CDR1 is WNHNN and CDR2 is SYGVQD (reference sequence). CDR3 region: CASRGATPREQYV. DNA for the CDR3: TGCGCCAGCAGGGGGGCGACGCCGCGGGAGCAGTACGTC.

This clone has only a few counts. The rearrangement links TRBV11-2 to TRBJ2-1; 8 positions match TRBD2. CDR3 length equals 14 residues. V shed 10 bases, J shed 1 base, and the junction held 6 bases outside the gene matches. Per the germline V gene, CDR1 is SGHAT and CDR2 is FQNNGV. CDR3 region: CATRGRQSYNEQFF. In DNA, the CDR3 is TGTGCCACCCGCGGGAGGCAATCCTACAATGAGCAGTTCTTC. The complete variable domain, with remaining parts taken from reference TRBV11-2 and TRBJ2-1, reads EAGVAQSPRYKIIEKRQSVAFWCNPISGHATLYWYQQILGQGPKLLIQFQNNGVVDDSQLPKDRFSAERLKGVDSTLKIQPAKLEDSAVYLCATRGRQSYNEQFFGPGTRLTVL.

V gene TRBV2 combines with J gene TRBJ2-5; TRBD2 matches at 10 bases. The V gene's germline CDR1 is SNHLY and CDR2 FYNNEI. The CDR3 runs 13 residues. The junction had 6 bases not matched to a gene; V was cut back by 10 bases and J by 4 bases. The CDR3 loop is CATQLAGSETQYF. The CDR3 region has the DNA TGTGCCACCCAACTAGCGGGGTCAGAGACCCAGTACTTC.

This chain links TRBV5-1 with TRBJ2-2, with D tentatively TRBD1 (6 bases). There are 15 residues in the CDR3. Trimming took 4 bases from V and 1 from J, leaving 11 bases between them. Per the germline V gene, CDR1 is SGHRS and CDR2 is YFSETQ. CDR3 residues: CASSNRTENTGELFF. For the CDR3, the DNA is TGCGCCAGCAGCAACAGGACAGAGAACACCGGGGAGCTGTTTTTT.

The V gene is TRBV5-6, the J gene TRBJ1-3, with unresolved D. The CDR3 loop spans 16 amino acids. In germline, CDR1 is SGHDT, CDR2 YYEEEE. Trimming shortened V by 0 bases and J by 0 bases, and 10 bases separated the two germline ends. CDR3 in amino acids: CASSLDGYYSGNTIYF. For the CDR3, the DNA is TGTGCCAGCAGCTTGGACGGTTACTACTCTGGAAACACCATATATTTT.

This clone was found a few times. The chain uses TRBV23-1 and TRBJ1-5, with 10 nucleotides matching TRBD1. TRBV23-1 is classed as an ORF, of uncertain function. This CDR3 is 17 amino acids long. V was pared by 3 bases and J by 5 bases, with 10 bases of the junction left unmatched. The CDR3 protein is CASSHRGTGVSDQPQHF. Here the CDR3 DNA reads TGCGCCAGCAGTCATCGCGGGACAGGGGTTTCTGATCAGCCCCAGCATTTT.